What follows is one T cell receptor beta chain and its context. Those enrolled in Seattle joined during active infection and were followed longitudinally afterward. This sample is part of a study of blood T cell repertoires in COVID-19. Study details: Sample material is recorded as cDNA or gDNA derived from T cells, B-cell-depleted T cells, or PBMCs.

Measured with immunoSEQ multiplex PCR; TCRdb has only the in-frame clones, and not every one. The sample holds more than 150,000 clones; about four fifths are singletons and the top ten take roughly an eighth. Trimming cost V 5 bases and J 5 bases, with 15 bases left between them. The CDR3 is made up of 15 amino acids. Per germline, CDR1 PRHDT and CDR2 FYEKMQ (reference sequence). The sequenced material came from peripheral blood. The clonotype was recovered from a woman of 80 years or more with COVID-19, enrolled during active disease. The genes are TRBV13 and TRBJ1-4; D uncertain. CDR3 in DNA: TGTGCCAGCAGCCACCGATCGAACTCAAATGAAAAACTGTTTTTT. Protein sequence: CASSHRSNSNEKLFF.